The 27 T cell receptor beta chains given below trace back to one sample, sequenced in a study of blood T cell repertoires in COVID-19. This table comes from immunoSEQ multiplex PCR, and its TCRdb copy is limited to in-frame clones, with some not included. Of fewer than 400,000 clones in the sample, 87% are singletons; the top ten hold approximately 9%. Specimen: PBMCs or T cells enriched from blood (not recorded which). The source is a woman aged 18 to 35 who had recovered from COVID-19.

V and J are TRBV6-2 or TRBV6-3 and TRBJ1-2, with D perhaps matching TRBD1 (6 bases). The CDR3 length is 14 residues. V lost 2 bases and J lost 7, with 14 bases in between. The germline gives CDR1 MNHEY, CDR2 SVGEGT. The CDR3 sequence: CASSYTLTGSGYTF. DNA of the CDR3: TGTGCCAGCAGTTACACCCTTACAGGGTCTGGCTACACCTTC.

This clone was counted between two and nine times. This chain joins TRBV9 and TRBJ1-1; the D gene is possibly TRBD1 (5 bases). The CDR3 covers 14 residues. Germline V lookup: CDR1 SGDLS, CDR2 YYNGEE. V lost 3 bases and J lost 13, with 22 bases in between. CDR3 bases: TGTGCCAGCAGCGCCGACAGCCGACTCCGACATTTTTTCTTT. This codes for CASSADSRLRHFFF. The full variable domain, rest sourced from reference TRBV9 and TRBJ1-1, is DSGVTQTPKHLITATGQRVTLRCSPRSGDLSVYWYQQSLDQGLQFLIQYYNGEERAKGNILERFSAQQFPDLHSELNLSSLELGDSALYFCASSADSRLRHFFFGQGTRLTVV.

The V gene is TRBV7-3, the J gene TRBJ2-1; 11 bases match TRBD2. Trimming took 4 bases from V and 5 from J; bases not matched to a gene: 25. The CDR3 runs 22 residues. CDR1 is SGHTA, CDR2 FQGTGA, per germline. The CDR3 DNA sequence: TGTGCCAGCAGCTCACGTCCCCGGAGTAGCGGGAGGGGGGCCCCGCTTCACAATGAGCAGTTCTTC. It codes for CASSSRPRSSGRGAPLHNEQFF. Full variable domain (outside the CDR3, taken from reference TRBV7-3 and TRBJ2-1): GAGVSQTPSNKVTEKGKYVELRCDPISGHTALYWYRQSLGQGPEFLIYFQGTGAADDSGLPNDRFFAVRPEGSVSTLKIQRTERGDSAVYLCASSSRPRSSGRGAPLHNEQFFGPGTRLTVL.

The rearrangement uses TRBV11-2 and TRBJ1-2; D perhaps matches TRBD1 (5 bases). Between the trimmed V and J ends, which lost 2 bases and 1 base, there was a span of 11 bases. CDR1 is SGHAT, CDR2 FQNNGV, per germline. The CDR3 covers 15 residues. The CDR3 spells CASSLNAGFNYGYTF. The CDR3 DNA reads as TGTGCCAGCAGCTTAAATGCAGGGTTTAACTATGGCTACACCTTC.

V gene TRBV5-1 combines with J gene TRBJ2-7, with a possible D match to TRBD1 (6 bases). The germline V gene encodes CDR1 SGHRS and CDR2 YFSETQ. V dropped 3 bases and J dropped 7 bases, with 20 bases sitting between them. This CDR3 has 15 residues. CDR3 coding DNA: TGCGCCAGCAGCTATTATCAGGGGAGAGGAAGTGAGCAGTACTTC. Translation: CASSYYQGRGSEQYF.

This clone was observed a single time. The chain recombines TRBV21-1 with TRBJ2-1; the table's D call, TRBD1, was not checked against the DNA. TRBV21-1 is described as a pseudogene. This CDR3 has 13 amino acids. CDR3 sequence reads: CASSQGRPHEQFF. In DNA form, the CDR3 reads TGTGCCAGCAGCCAGGGTAGACCCCATGAGCAGTTCTTC.

This sequence joins TRBV7-9 and TRBJ1-6; TRBD1 is a possible D gene (5 bases). Trimming took 5 bases from V and 10 from J, leaving 18 bases between them. CDR1 is SEHNR and CDR2 is FQNEAQ in the germline V gene (reference sequence). The CDR3 has 15 amino acids. Here the CDR3 DNA reads TGTGCCAGCAGCCGACACCTCGATAAGGGGTCACCCCTCCACTTT. Encoded protein: CASSRHLDKGSPLHF.

This clone is a singleton in its sample. The V and J genes are TRBV2 and TRBJ2-5, with TRBD2 matching 7 bases. Trimming took 6 bases from V and 5 from J; bases not matched to a gene: 15. Per germline, CDR1 SNHLY and CDR2 FYNNEI. The CDR3 spans 16 residues. The CDR3: CASSRARGRGTETQYF. The CDR3 DNA is TGTGCCAGCAGCCGAGCTCGTGGGAGGGGAACCGAGACCCAGTACTTC.

The CDR3 bases are TGTGCCAGCAGTTTTGGCAGACTCTACACCTTC. It specifies CASSFGRLYTF. The V call is TRBV12-3 or TRBV12-4, the J call TRBJ1-2; D gene unclear. Trimming took 3 bases from V and 10 from J, leaving 9 bases between them. The CDR3 has 11 residues.

The chain is built from TRBV7-6 and TRBJ2-7; a weak D match, TRBD2 (6 bases). Germline V gene lookup returns CDR1 SGHVS and CDR2 FNYEAQ. CDR3 length: 14 amino acids. Trimming cost V 1 base and J 6 bases, with 13 bases left between them. The CDR3 DNA sequence: TGTGCCAGCAGCTTAGACCTGGAGGGGTCCGAGCAGTACTTC. This translates into CASSLDLEGSEQYF.

The chain is built from TRBV24-1 and TRBJ1-2, with D uncertain. V was clipped by 2 bases and J by 0 bases, with 3 bases between them. This CDR3 comprises 13 residues. CDR1 is KGHDR and CDR2 is SFDVKD in the germline V gene. In DNA, the CDR3 is TGTGCCACCAGTGATTCCACTAACTATGGCTACACCTTC. Its translation: CATSDSTNYGYTF.

The chain carries TRBV20-1 and TRBJ1-2, with D unclear. V lost 3 bases, J lost 8 bases, and 19 bases lay in between. CDR3 length equals 14 residues. CDR1 is DFQATT and CDR2 is SNEGSKA in the germline V gene (reference sequence). The CDR3 sequence: CSASRALTTEGYTF. The DNA for the CDR3 is TGCAGTGCTAGTCGTGCCCTTACTACTGAAGGCTACACCTTC.

The rearrangement joins TRBV5-1 to TRBJ1-2, with 9 bases aligning to TRBD1. The CDR3 has 15 residues. After removal of 5 bases from V and 5 bases from J, the junction contained 10 bases not matched to a gene. Germline V gene data show CDR1 as SGHRS and CDR2 as YFSETQ. In DNA, the CDR3 is TGCGCCAGCAGTTTTGAAGCTGGGACAGGGTATGGCTACACCTTC. Encoded protein: CASSFEAGTGYGYTF.

This rearrangement joins TRBV7-8 to TRBJ2-7, with D possibly TRBD2 on 5 matching bases. Germline assignment: CDR1 SGHVS and CDR2 FQNEAQ. CDR3 length: 15 residues. V lost 2 bases to trimming and J lost 7 bases, with 18 bases between them. This CDR3 reads CASSLSSQRPGEQYF. In DNA, the CDR3 is TGTGCCAGCAGCTTATCTAGTCAGCGGCCTGGTGAGCAGTACTTC. The whole variable domain, filled in from reference TRBV7-8 and TRBJ2-7, reads GAGVSQSPRYKVAKRGQDVALRCDPISGHVSLFWYQQALGQGPEFLTYFQNEAQLDKSGLPSDRFFAERPEGSVSTLKIQRTQQEDSAVYLCASSLSSQRPGEQYFGPGTRLTVT.

The rearrangement uses TRBV20-1 and TRBJ1-2, with 8 nucleotides matching TRBD1. Germline assignment: CDR1 DFQATT and CDR2 SNEGSKA (reference sequence). With 5 bases clipped from V and 9 bases from J, the junction kept 5 bases outside the gene matches. The CDR3 is 11 residues long. The chain's CDR3 is CSASGQGSYTF. The CDR3 DNA reads as TGCAGTGCTTCCGGACAGGGAAGCTACACCTTC.

V and J are TRBV6-5 and TRBJ1-4, with no clear D. Between the trimmed V and J ends, which lost 0 bases and 2 bases, there was a span of 4 bases. This CDR3 contains 14 residues. From germline, CDR1 is MNHEY and CDR2 SVGAGI. CDR3 sequence reads: CASSYSRTNEKLFF. CDR3 in DNA: TGTGCCAGCAGTTACTCGAGGACTAATGAAAAACTGTTTTTT.

This clone was counted between two and nine times. This chain uses TRBV7-2 with TRBJ1-2; no definite D call. CDR3 length: 13 residues. Germline V gene sequence: CDR1 SGHTA, CDR2 FQGNSA. Trimming left V 2 bases short and J 4 bases short, with 8 bases between. The CDR3 DNA follows: TGTGCCAGCAGCTTACGGGAGTCCTATGGCTACACCTTC. This gives the protein CASSLRESYGYTF.

This chain links TRBV10-3 with TRBJ1-6, with D uncertain. The length of the CDR3 is 16 residues. The V gene lost 0 bases and the J gene lost 5 bases, with 11 bases spanning the gap. The germline V gene has CDR1 ENHRY and CDR2 SYGVKD. The CDR3 DNA sequence: TGTGCCATCAGTGAGTCGAATCCAGGAAATAATTCACCCCTCCACTTT. This codes for CAISESNPGNNSPLHF.

This clone has just one count. The rearrangement uses TRBV28 and TRBJ1-5; 9 bases match TRBD1. V lost 7 bases and J lost 7; bases outside the gene matches: 11. This CDR3 spans 15 amino acids. The germline V gene encodes CDR1 MDHEN and CDR2 SYDVKM. The CDR3 spells CASTSTGTGFQPQHF. CDR3 coding DNA: TGTGCCAGCACCTCAACCGGGACAGGGTTCCAGCCCCAGCATTTT.

The CDR3 sequence is CAVGGIGKNIQYF. The CDR3 DNA follows: TGTGCCGTCGGGGGGATCGGCAAAAACATTCAGTACTTC. The chain recombines TRBV19 with TRBJ2-4; 7 bases match TRBD2. The V segment lost 11 bases and the J segment 3 bases; nucleotides outside the gene matches: 7. Germline V lookup: CDR1 LNHDA, CDR2 SQIVND (reference sequence). The CDR3 has 13 residues.

The chain joins TRBV7-2 to TRBJ2-1; TRBD2 matches at 10 bases. V trimming: 5 bases; J trimming: 3 bases; junction bases outside the gene matches: 4. The CDR3 totals 15 residues. CDR1 SGHTA and CDR2 FQGNSA come from the germline V gene. CDR3: CASSRTSGGYNEQFF. CDR3 sequence (DNA): TGTGCCAGCAGCCGGACTAGCGGCGGCTACAATGAGCAGTTCTTC.

The V and J genes are TRBV4-2 and TRBJ2-1, with TRBD2 matching over 13 bases. This CDR3 is 20 amino acids long. Per the germline V gene, CDR1 is LGHNA and CDR2 is YNFKEQ. V shed 0 bases and J 3 bases; nucleotides not matched to a gene: 11. CDR3 protein: CASSQDPRVGLAGDYNEQFF. In DNA form, the CDR3 reads TGTGCCAGCAGCCAAGATCCCCGGGTTGGACTAGCGGGAGACTACAATGAGCAGTTCTTC.

The CDR3 DNA sequence: TGTGCCGCACGGGCGGGTTCCACTGAAGCTTTCTTT. Encoded protein: CAARAGSTEAFF. The chain has TRBV28 and TRBJ1-1; D remains ambiguous. CDR3 length: 12 amino acids. V lost 11 bases, J lost 4 bases, and 14 bases lay in between. The germline V gene has CDR1 MDHEN and CDR2 SYDVKM.

For this clone: Other DNA sequences within the sample encode an identical CDR3. The rearrangement joins TRBV6-2 or TRBV6-3 to TRBJ1-5, with D unresolved. The ends were cut back, 2 bases at V and 5 bases at J, with 4 bases in the middle. This CDR3 is built from 12 residues. Germline lookup yields CDR1 MNHEY and CDR2 SVGEGT. Here the CDR3 reads CASSYRDQPQHF. In nucleotides, the CDR3 is TGTGCCAGCAGTTACCGTGATCAGCCCCAGCATTTT.

The V and J genes are TRBV2 and TRBJ1-1; TRBD1 matches at 8 bases. The length of the CDR3 is 14 residues. The V segment lost 10 bases and the J segment 1 base; nucleotides outside the gene matches: 8. The V gene's germline CDR1 is SNHLY and CDR2 FYNNEI. CDR3 nucleotide sequence: TGTGCCACCTCCGGACAGGGAGGGAACACTGAAGCTTTCTTT. Its translation: CATSGQGGNTEAFF.

The chain recombines TRBV28 with TRBJ2-5; the match to TRBD1 covers 8 bases. The ends lost 6 bases at V and 0 bases at J; junction bases unmatched: 9. Germline CDR1 is MDHEN and CDR2 is SYDVKM. The CDR3 consists of 16 residues. The chain's CDR3 is CASSPRWTGHQETQYF. CDR3 bases: TGTGCCAGCAGCCCGAGATGGACAGGGCACCAAGAGACCCAGTACTTC.

This chain links TRBV15 with TRBJ1-5; TRBD1 is a possible D gene (5 bases). The CDR3 is made up of 12 amino acids. V lost 5 bases to trimming and J lost 7 bases, with 9 bases between them. The V gene's germline CDR1 is LNHNV and CDR2 YYDKDF (reference sequence). CDR3 in amino acids: CATSQGRQPQHF. The CDR3 DNA reads TGTGCCACCAGCCAGGGAAGACAGCCCCAGCATTTT.